This passage covers 10 T cell receptor beta chains from one sample sequenced in a study of shared T cell receptors in the human thymus. Using immunoSEQ multiplex PCR, the repertoire was profiled, and TCRdb retains in-frame clones only, with some absent. Here the sample spans more than 550,000 clones, 80% to 90% being singletons. The data were also submitted as part of a second study, on human thymus T cells.

Sequencing was carried out using thymocytes. The receptor source for this set is a girl under two years old with a congenital heart defect.

This clone was counted a few times. The chain uses TRBV19 and TRBJ2-2, with D perhaps matching TRBD1 (6 bases). Germline V lookup: CDR1 LNHDA, CDR2 SQIVND (reference sequence). The V end lost 5 bases, the J end lost 6 bases, and 19 bases lay between the germline ends. The CDR3 totals 16 residues. The CDR3 region has the DNA TGTGCCAGTAGTCCGATGACAGGATTGGGATCCGGGGAGCTGTTTTTT. It translates to CASSPMTGLGSGELFF. The full variable domain, rest sourced from reference TRBV19 and TRBJ2-2, is DGGITQSPKYLFRKEGQNVTLSCEQNLNHDAMYWYRQDPGQGLRLIYYSQIVNDFQKGDIAEGYSVSREKKESFPLTVTSAQKNPTAFYLCASSPMTGLGSGELFFGEGSRLTVL.

This clone was counted a single time. The J gene is TRBJ1-1, the V gene TRBV5-1, with TRBD1 as a possible D gene (6 bases). The CDR3 runs 16 residues. The germline gives CDR1 SGHRS, CDR2 YFSETQ. Trimming took 0 bases from V and 7 from J, leaving 19 bases between them. The CDR3 loop is CASSLVQGREKSEAFF. Written as DNA, the CDR3 is TGCGCCAGCAGCTTGGTTCAGGGGCGAGAGAAAAGTGAAGCTTTCTTT.

This clone was recorded only once. The rearrangement joins TRBV6-4 to TRBJ2-1; D is unclear. Germline V gene data show CDR1 as MRHNA and CDR2 as SNTAGT. CDR3 length equals 12 residues. V was cut by 2 bases and J by 4 bases, with 3 bases left in between. The CDR3 coding sequence is TGTGCCAGCAGTGACACTTACAATGAGCAGTTCTTC. Protein: CASSDTYNEQFF.

V is TRBV5-5 and J is TRBJ2-2; D might be TRBD2 (5 bases). This CDR3 has 18 amino acids. Germline V CDR1 and CDR2: SGHKS, YYEKEE (reference sequence). The V end lost 4 bases, the J end lost 3 bases, and 22 bases lay between the germline ends. CDR3 sequence (DNA): TGTGCCAGCAGCCAACCCAAATTGAACGGGAAGTACACCGGGGAGCTGTTTTTT. It encodes CASSQPKLNGKYTGELFF. Full variable domain (missing parts from reference TRBV5-5 and TRBJ2-2): DAGVTQSPTHLIKTRGQQVTLRCSPISGHKSVSWYQQVLGQGPQFIFQYYEKEERGRGNFPDRFSARQFPNYSSELNVNALLLGDSALYLCASSQPKLNGKYTGELFFGEGSRLTVL.

The chain links TRBV10-2 to TRBJ1-1; D is possibly TRBD1 (6 bases). Germline V CDR1 and CDR2: WSHSY, SAAADI. The CDR3 totals 14 residues. V dropped 4 bases and J dropped 7 bases, with 16 bases sitting between them. The CDR3 protein is CASSGRGYYNEAFF. The CDR3 nucleotides read TGCGCCAGCAGTGGCAGGGGATATTATAATGAAGCTTTCTTT.

This rearrangement joins TRBV4-3 to TRBJ2-3; 9 bases are shared with TRBD2. This CDR3 region has 21 residues. Germline V CDR1 and CDR2: LGHNA, YSLEER. Losses at the gene ends were 0 bases for V and 1 base for J; bases not matched to a gene: 17. The CDR3 loop reads CASSQDSKGRASGKGTDTQYF. The CDR3 coding sequence is TGCGCCAGCAGCCAAGATAGTAAAGGGCGGGCTAGCGGGAAAGGCACAGATACGCAGTATTTT.

The gene calls are TRBV5-1 and TRBJ2-7; TRBD1 aligns across 8 bases. Germline V gene lookup returns CDR1 SGHRS and CDR2 YFSETQ. With V trimmed by 0 bases and J by 3 bases, 11 bases remained unmatched. The CDR3 totals 17 residues. CDR3 region: CASSLVGYGQGIYEQYF. In nucleotides, the CDR3 is TGCGCCAGCAGCTTGGTGGGCTATGGACAGGGAATCTACGAGCAGTACTTC.

The chain combines TRBV4-3 with TRBJ1-2; 7 bases fit TRBD1. Germline V gives CDR1 LGHNA, CDR2 YSLEER. The CDR3 has 15 amino acids. After removal of 2 bases from V and 4 bases from J, the junction contained 7 bases not matched to a gene. For the CDR3, the DNA is TGCGCCAGCAGCCAACAGGGGGGTCGTGGCTATGGCTACACCTTC. Protein product: CASSQQGGRGYGYTF.

There are a few counts of this clone. The chain carries TRBV4-1 and TRBJ2-3; 9 positions match TRBD1. CDR3 size: 16 residues. After removal of 3 bases from V and 2 bases from J, the junction contained 6 bases not matched to a gene. CDR1 is MGHRA and CDR2 is YSYEKL in the germline V gene. CDR3 loop: CASSQAGTGNTDTQYF. The CDR3 coding sequence is TGCGCCAGCAGCCAGGCCGGGACAGGGAACACAGATACGCAGTATTTT.

The CDR3 DNA reads TGTGCCAGCACCCCCGGGAGGCAGAACACTGAAGCTTTCTTT. It translates to CASTPGRQNTEAFF. This rearrangement joins TRBV2 to TRBJ1-1; D gene uncertain. Looked up from germline, CDR1 is SNHLY and CDR2 is FYNNEI. This CDR3 comprises 14 residues. The V end lost 7 bases, the J end lost 1 base, and 13 bases lay between the germline ends.